The T cell receptor (beta chain) under discussion was sequenced for a study of blood T cells in healthy people across ages. A second PCR, run for roughly 7 to 11 cycles, used a sample-barcoded 5' primer plus a J-beta primer mix. TCRdb recomputed calls from the 5' RACE reads with MiXCR, one row per CDR3 protein. The sample has roughly 1,800,000 distinct CDR3 sequences; roughly 52% are singletons. As concerns this clonotype: Its antigen is as yet unknown.

The study, taken as a whole, reports: As age increased, TCR beta diversity per million T cells fell in a roughly linear fashion. Changes seen in expanded clonotypes were possibly confounded by donor CMV status left unknown. Versus aged donors, long-lived donors had higher diversity and more naive CD4+ cells.

Germline lookup yields CDR1 LGHDT and CDR2 YNNKEL (reference sequence). V dropped 2 bases and J dropped 3 bases, with 10 bases sitting between them. This CDR3 region has 14 residues. The sequencing sample was made of blood. The clonotype originates from a woman between 40 and 55 years old in good health. The chain employs TRBV3-1 and TRBJ2-5, with D perhaps assigned TRBD1 or TRBD2 (5 bases each). The DNA for the CDR3 is TGTGCCAGCAGCCAATCGAGGGGTAAAGAGACCCAGTACTTC. As protein: CASSQSRGKETQYF.